The 15 T cell receptor beta chains below were found in one sample sequenced in a study of cytomegalovirus exposure and HLA in healthy donors. PCR primers comprised 60 Vbeta and 13 Jbeta primers. Method: immunoSEQ multiplex PCR; TCRdb's copy keeps in-frame clones and lacks some. Of 70,000 to 95,000 clones listed, approximately 60% were seen once; the top ten hold 4.5% to 7%. The sequenced material came from PBMCs. These receptors were taken from a woman aged 25 to 39 in good health and CMV-seropositive.

The genes are TRBV7-3 and TRBJ2-7; 7 nucleotides match TRBD1. Germline V gene data show CDR1 as SGHTA and CDR2 as FQGTGA. The J segment lost 7 bases and the V segment lost 5 bases, leaving 14 bases of the junction unmatched. The CDR3 loop spans 15 amino acids. The DNA for the CDR3 is TGTGCCAGCAGCCAGACAGGGTTAAACCGTGGGGAGCAGTACTTC. Protein product: CASSQTGLNRGEQYF.

This clone was detected only a few times. V is TRBV4-2 and J is TRBJ1-3; D call uncertain. V dropped 0 bases and J dropped 0 bases, with 6 bases sitting between them. The CDR3 runs to 15 residues. CDR1 and CDR2 (germline): LGHNA, YNFKEQ. The CDR3 DNA sequence: TGTGCCAGCAGCCAAGATCGGGGCTCTGGAAACACCATATATTTT. Protein product: CASSQDRGSGNTIYF.

This clone came up once. CDR3 DNA: TGTGCCAGCTCACCACTAGCGGGACTGGGGGGTCAGCCCCAGCATTTT. Its translation is CASSPLAGLGGQPQHF. The chain couples TRBV18 to TRBJ1-5, with D possibly being TRBD1 (5 bases). The germline CDR1 and CDR2 sequences are KGHSH and LQKENI. This CDR3 spans 16 amino acids. The V gene lost 1 base and the J gene lost 6 bases, with 16 bases spanning the gap.

The V gene is TRBV6-1, the J gene TRBJ2-7, with D possibly being TRBD1 (5 bases). Trimming took off 4 bases at V and 2 bases at J, with 9 bases between the two ends. Germline values: CDR1 MNHNS, CDR2 SASEGT. The CDR3 extends over 13 amino acids. Written as DNA, the CDR3 is TGTGCCAGCAGTGGGCAGGGTACCTACGAGCAGTACTTC. Translating gives CASSGQGTYEQYF.

This chain links TRBV2 with TRBJ1-2; D unresolved. V lost 1 base to trimming and J lost 7 bases, with 13 bases between them. The germline gives CDR1 SNHLY, CDR2 FYNNEI. The CDR3 has 14 amino acids. The CDR3 loop reads CASSEEVGWSGYTF. For the CDR3, the DNA is TGTGCCAGCAGTGAAGAGGTTGGTTGGAGTGGCTACACCTTC.

The V gene is TRBV6-5, the J gene TRBJ1-1; 8 bases agree with TRBD1. CDR1 and CDR2 (germline): MNHEY, SVGAGI. The J segment lost 5 bases and the V segment lost 5 bases, leaving 10 bases of the junction unmatched. CDR3 length: 15 amino acids. CDR3 residues: CASSPLDRVATEAFF. DNA of the CDR3: TGTGCCAGCAGTCCATTGGACAGGGTGGCGACTGAAGCTTTCTTT.

This clone was seen a few times. V and J are TRBV6-6 and TRBJ2-7; 9 positions agree with TRBD1. This CDR3 is 16 amino acids long. CDR1 is MNHNY and CDR2 is SVGAGI in the germline V gene (reference sequence). The trim removed 6 bases at V and 4 bases at J, leaving 13 bases unmatched. CDR3 region: CASRDAVGQGTYEQYF. In nucleotides, the CDR3 is TGTGCCAGCAGAGACGCGGTGGGACAGGGAACTTACGAGCAGTACTTC.

A single count supports this clone. The chain recombines TRBV12-2 with TRBJ1-4. TRBV12-2 is assigned pseudogene status. This CDR3 has 10 residues. CDR3 DNA sequence: TGTGCAAAGGAGGATGAAAAACTGTTTTTT. The encoded protein is CAKEDEKLFF.

The chain carries TRBV7-9 and TRBJ2-7, with 8 positions matching TRBD1. Losses at the gene ends were 4 bases for V and 3 bases for J; bases not matched to a gene: 8. This CDR3 region has 15 residues. The germline CDR1 and CDR2 sequences are SEHNR and FQNEAQ (reference sequence). The CDR3 nucleotides are TGTGCCAGCAGCTCACCGGGGACAGGAAACTACGAGCAGTACTTC. Its translation is CASSSPGTGNYEQYF.

This sequence joins TRBV15 and TRBJ1-2, with D possibly TRBD1 on 6 matching bases. This CDR3 spans 14 amino acids. CDR1 and CDR2 (germline): LNHNV, YYDKDF (reference sequence). V gave up 0 bases and J gave up 7 bases, with 12 bases separating them. The CDR3 here is CATSRDLGAGGYTF. The CDR3 nucleotides are TGTGCCACCAGCAGAGATTTGGGGGCAGGTGGCTACACCTTC.

The J gene is TRBJ1-1, the V gene TRBV19; D unclear. The V gene lost 7 bases and the J gene lost 5 bases, with 17 bases spanning the gap. Germline V lookup: CDR1 LNHDA, CDR2 SQIVND (reference sequence). This CDR3 contains 14 residues. The CDR3 DNA reads as TGTGCCAGTACCCCGGTCGGGTGGGTGACTGAAGCTTTCTTT. Translating it yields CASTPVGWVTEAFF. The entire variable domain, with the rest obtained from reference TRBV19 and TRBJ1-1, is as follows: DGGITQSPKYLFRKEGQNVTLSCEQNLNHDAMYWYRQDPGQGLRLIYYSQIVNDFQKGDIAEGYSVSREKKESFPLTVTSAQKNPTAFYLCASTPVGWVTEAFFGQGTRLTVV.

The rearrangement links TRBV14 to TRBJ1-1; D remains unclear. V was clipped by 4 bases and J by 0 bases, with 12 bases between them. The CDR3 spans 15 residues. In germline, CDR1 is SGHDN, CDR2 FVKESK. The CDR3 loop reads CASSLAVLLNTEAFF. CDR3 DNA: TGTGCCAGCAGCCTAGCGGTACTCTTGAACACTGAAGCTTTCTTT.

This clone was detected once. The gene calls are TRBV5-4 and TRBJ2-7, with a weak D call TRBD1 (5 bases). The germline V gene encodes CDR1 SGHNT and CDR2 YYREEE (reference sequence). The CDR3 covers 13 residues. Trimming took off 5 bases at V and 3 bases at J, with 12 bases between the two ends. CDR3 protein: CASRLNQGYEQYF. For the CDR3, the DNA is TGTGCCAGCAGACTCAATCAGGGCTACGAGCAGTACTTC.

V is TRBV25-1 and J is TRBJ2-7; D remains unclear. Trimming pared 5 bases from V and 3 bases from J, leaving 5 bases between. The CDR3 length is 11 residues. Germline V CDR1 and CDR2: MGHDK, SYGVNS. The CDR3 bases are TGTGCCAGCAGTACTATCTACGAGCAGTACTTC. This codes for CASSTIYEQYF.

A note on this clone: One end of the junction is discordant with germline, which a read error may explain. This sequence joins TRBV6-1 and TRBJ1-2, with D hard to call. CDR3 length: 13 residues. Germline lookup yields CDR1 MNHNS and CDR2 SASEGT. CDR3: CASREGIPYGYTF. The CDR3 DNA reads TGTGCCAGCAGGGAAGGTATTCCCTATGGCTACACCTTC.